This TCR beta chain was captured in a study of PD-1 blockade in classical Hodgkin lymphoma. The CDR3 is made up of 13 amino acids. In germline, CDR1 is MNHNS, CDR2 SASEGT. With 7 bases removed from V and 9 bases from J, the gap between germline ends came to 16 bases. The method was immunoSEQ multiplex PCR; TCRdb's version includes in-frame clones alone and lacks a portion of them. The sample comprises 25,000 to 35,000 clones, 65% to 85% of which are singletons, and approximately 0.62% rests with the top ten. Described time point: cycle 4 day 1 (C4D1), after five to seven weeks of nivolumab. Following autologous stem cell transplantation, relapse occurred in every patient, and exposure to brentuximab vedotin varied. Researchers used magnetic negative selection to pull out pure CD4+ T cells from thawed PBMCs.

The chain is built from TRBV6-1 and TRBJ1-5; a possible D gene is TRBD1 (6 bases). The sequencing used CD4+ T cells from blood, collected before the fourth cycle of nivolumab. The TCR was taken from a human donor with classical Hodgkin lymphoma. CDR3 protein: CASNGQPGGPQHF. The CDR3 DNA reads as TGTGCCAGCAATGGACAGCCGGGAGGGCCCCAGCATTTT.